This is a list of T cell receptor beta chains from one sample in a study of response to subunit inactivated influenza vaccine. Via MiXCR, TCRdb re-called the RT-PCR reads, giving one row per CDR3 protein. Among 750,000 to 850,000 distinct CDR3 sequences listed, about a fifth were seen once. Sequences were derived from PBMCs from blood, sampled roughly 5 days after vaccination. The receptors here all came from a man aged 45-65 years who received an inactivated influenza vaccine. CDR3s include the opening cysteine and the closing phenylalanine or tryptophan. A D gene is named only where the DNA matches it firmly. Not every row has a clone size; where given, it reads once, few, many or a size class.

V gene	clone size	J gene	D gene	CDR3 protein	CDR3 DNA
TRBV7-9	NA	TRBJ2-1	TRBD1	CASSSYRGSSYNEQFF	TGTGCCAGCAGCTCATACAGGGGGAGCTCCTACAATGAGCAGTTCTTC
TRBV29-1	many	TRBJ2-5	TRBD1	CSVAPGQKRQETQYF	TGCAGCGTTGCTCCGGGACAGAAGAGACAAGAGACCCAGTACTTC
TRBV7-8	few	TRBJ1-6	TRBD1	CASSLVARGLSPLHF	TGTGCCAGCAGCTTAGTAGCCAGGGGGCTATCACCCCTCCACTTT
TRBV30	NA	TRBJ2-2	TRBD2	CACPSASGTGELFF	TGTGCCTGCCCCTCGGCTAGCGGAACCGGGGAGCTGTTTTTT
TRBV4-3	NA	TRBJ2-3	NA	CASSQIPRGDTQYF	TGCGCCAGCAGCCAAATCCCACGGGGTGATACGCAGTATTTT
TRBV27	NA	TRBJ1-6	NA	CASSIGRGQRNSPLHF	TGTGCCAGCAGTATAGGACGGGGGCAAAGAAATTCACCCCTCCACTTT
TRBV29-1	NA	TRBJ2-4	NA	CSVGGGTKNIQYF	TGCAGCGTTGGAGGGGGAACCAAAAACATTCAGTACTTC
TRBV15	few	TRBJ1-2	NA	CATSRDLNYGYTF	TGTGCCACCAGCAGAGATCTTAACTATGGCTACACCTTC
TRBV9	NA	TRBJ1-3	NA	CASSPHGSSGNTIYF	TGTGCCAGCAGCCCTCACGGAAGCTCTGGAAACACCATATATTTT
TRBV7-6	NA	TRBJ1-3	NA	CASSTKGLGNTIYF	TGTGCCAGCAGTACAAAGGGTCTTGGAAACACCATATATTTT
TRBV11-2	NA	TRBJ2-5	TRBD2	CASSSDRLGGGASETQYF	TGTGCCAGCAGCTCGGACCGCCTGGGCGGGGGGGCCTCTGAGACCCAGTACTTC
TRBV7-8	NA	TRBJ2-3	TRBD1	CASRRNQGERTQYF	TGTGCCAGCAGGCGAAACCAGGGGGAGCGTACGCAGTATTTT
TRBV6-2/TRBV6-3	many	TRBJ2-7	NA	CASSLGGAVSYEQYF	TGTGCCAGCAGCCTAGGGGGGGCTGTTAGCTACGAGCAGTACTTC
TRBV12-3/TRBV12-4	NA	TRBJ2-3	NA	CASRRRADPSQYF	TGTGCCAGCAGAAGGAGGGCAGATCCTTCGCAGTATTTT
TRBV24-1	few	TRBJ1-2	NA	CAKLTVGGYTF	TGTGCCAAACTGACAGTCGGAGGCTACACCTTC
TRBV15	NA	TRBJ2-1	TRBD2	CATSSNGLASDEQFF	TGTGCCACCAGCAGTAACGGACTAGCCAGCGATGAGCAGTTCTTC
TRBV12-3/TRBV12-4	NA	TRBJ2-4	TRBD1	CASSSQGDIQYF	TGTGCCAGCAGTTCACAGGGGGACATTCAGTACTTC